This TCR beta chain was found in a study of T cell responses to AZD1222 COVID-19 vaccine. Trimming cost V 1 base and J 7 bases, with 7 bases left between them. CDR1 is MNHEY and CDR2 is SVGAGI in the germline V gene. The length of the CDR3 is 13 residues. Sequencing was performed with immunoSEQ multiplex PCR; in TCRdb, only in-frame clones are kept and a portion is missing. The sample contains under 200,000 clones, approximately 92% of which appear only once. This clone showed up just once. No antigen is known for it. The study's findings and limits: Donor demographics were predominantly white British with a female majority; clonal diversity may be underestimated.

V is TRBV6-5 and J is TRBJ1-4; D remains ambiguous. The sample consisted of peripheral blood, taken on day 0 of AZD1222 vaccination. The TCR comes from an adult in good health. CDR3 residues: CASSYLGSEKLFF. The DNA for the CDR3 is TGTGCCAGCAGTTACTTGGGGAGTGAAAAACTGTTTTTT.